These 27 T cell receptor beta chains were sequenced from one sample in a study of Ad26.COV2.S vaccination and SARS-CoV-2 variants. Sequencing used immunoSEQ multiplex PCR; TCRdb keeps in-frame clones, though not all of them. The sample yields 500,000 or so clones, roughly 89% seen once. Treatment noted: over 15 received Ad26.COV2.S at low or high dose, single or two shots; roughly 5 received placebo; per-sample allocation not given. Samples came from day 63 after the first vaccine or placebo injection. Sample: peripheral blood, taken in a trial of Ad26.COV2.S vaccine versus placebo. The source of these receptors is a person aged 18-65 years who received the Ad26.COV2.S COVID-19 vaccine or a placebo.

The gene calls are TRBV5-4 and TRBJ1-2; D may be TRBD1 (5 bases). V lost 2 bases, J lost 4 bases, and 12 bases lay in between. Germline-derived CDR1 and CDR2 are SGHNT and YYREEE (reference sequence). The length of the CDR3 is 14 residues. CDR3 residues: CASSFRAAGYGYTF. The CDR3 DNA follows: TGTGCCAGCAGCTTCAGGGCAGCCGGCTATGGCTACACCTTC.

V and J are TRBV30 and TRBJ1-6; D is unresolved. This CDR3 contains 14 residues. The V end lost 0 bases, the J end lost 12 bases, and 15 bases lay between the germline ends. Looked up from germline, CDR1 is GTSNPN and CDR2 is SVGIG (reference sequence). CDR3 amino acids: CAWSVLQVGGPLHF. Written as DNA, the CDR3 is TGTGCCTGGAGTGTACTTCAGGTTGGAGGACCCCTCCACTTT.

J is TRBJ1-2 and V is TRBV9; 7 bases map to TRBD1. The germline CDR1 and CDR2 sequences are SGDLS and YYNGEE. The CDR3 is 14 amino acids. With 4 bases clipped from V and 4 bases from J, the junction kept 7 bases outside the gene matches. CDR3 sequence: CASSTGQEFYGYTF. DNA for the CDR3: TGTGCCAGCAGCACAGGACAGGAATTCTATGGCTACACCTTC.

This chain links TRBV12-3 or TRBV12-4 with TRBJ2-2, with D hard to call. The CDR3 loop spans 12 amino acids. V lost 7 bases and J lost 5, with 8 bases in between. This CDR3 is CASTVWTGELFF. The CDR3, as DNA: TGTGCCAGCACCGTATGGACCGGGGAGCTGTTTTTT.

This clone came up once. The chain employs TRBV6-5 and TRBJ1-2, with 10 bases lining up with TRBD1. The CDR3 runs to 14 residues. CDR1 is MNHEY and CDR2 is SVGAGI in the germline V gene. V shed 4 bases, J shed 5 bases, and the junction held 4 bases outside the gene matches. The CDR3 nucleotides read TGTGCCAGCAGTTCCCGGGACAGGGGTTATGGCTACACCTTC. This encodes CASSSRDRGYGYTF.

This chain joins TRBV5-1 and TRBJ2-3; no reliable D call. From germline, CDR1 is SGHRS and CDR2 YFSETQ. The V end lost 3 bases, the J end lost 6 bases, and 8 bases lay between the germline ends. The CDR3 length is 12 residues. This chain's CDR3 is CASSSRLDTQYF. The CDR3 nucleotides read TGCGCCAGCAGCTCCCGACTTGATACGCAGTATTTT.

This sequence joins TRBV19 and TRBJ2-6; no clear D. Trimming pared 3 bases from V and 0 bases from J, leaving 12 bases between. The CDR3 contains 17 residues. The germline V gene has CDR1 LNHDA and CDR2 SQIVND (reference sequence). CDR3 DNA: TGTGCCAGTAGTATCTCCAGTCCCTACTCTGGGGCCAACGTCCTGACTTTC. This encodes CASSISSPYSGANVLTF.

This chain links TRBV27 with TRBJ2-1; D gene unclear. Germline CDR1 reads MNHEY; CDR2 reads SMNVEV (reference sequence). The germline V and J ends were trimmed by 7 bases and 0 bases, with 7 bases remaining between them. The CDR3 sequence is 13 residues long. CDR3 residues: CASTSRSYNEQFF. CDR3 DNA sequence: TGTGCCAGCACTTCTCGCTCCTACAATGAGCAGTTCTTC.

This clone showed up just once. This rearrangement joins TRBV18 to TRBJ1-2; no definite D call. Germline assignment: CDR1 KGHSH and CDR2 LQKENI. Trimming took off 2 bases at V and 3 bases at J, with 10 bases between the two ends. The length of the CDR3 is 14 residues. The CDR3 spells CASSPIGPDYGYTF. In DNA form, the CDR3 reads TGTGCCAGCTCACCAATCGGCCCAGACTATGGCTACACCTTC.

V is TRBV3-1 (or the pseudogene TRBV3-2) and J is TRBJ2-3, with D uncertain. Trimming removed 0 bases at V and 6 bases at J, with 13 bases between. The germline V gene has CDR1 LGHDT and CDR2 YNNKEL (reference sequence). This CDR3 contains 15 residues. CDR3 DNA sequence: TGTGCCAGCAGCCAAGATACGGAAACGGCGGATACGCAGTATTTT. Encoded protein: CASSQDTETADTQYF.

The V gene is TRBV6-6, the J gene TRBJ1-4; maybe TRBD1 (5 bases). The ends were cut back, 8 bases at V and 4 bases at J, with 11 bases in the middle. This CDR3 contains 13 residues. Germline V lookup: CDR1 MNHNY, CDR2 SVGAGI (reference sequence). The CDR3 DNA follows: TGTGCCAGCGGGGGACGGGATAATGAAAAACTGTTTTTT. This sequence encodes CASGGRDNEKLFF.

Remarks on this clone: This sample also contains other DNA sequences that code for the same CDR3. The genes are TRBV11-3 and TRBJ1-1; the D is unclear. Trimming left V 0 bases short and J 3 bases short, with 5 bases between. The germline V gene encodes CDR1 SGHNT and CDR2 YENEEA. There are 13 residues in the CDR3. The CDR3 reads CASSLESYTEAFF. The DNA for the CDR3 is TGTGCCAGCAGCTTAGAGAGTTACACTGAAGCTTTCTTT.

The CDR3 DNA reads TGCAGCGTTGAACCCTATGGCTACACCTTC. Protein product: CSVEPYGYTF. The rearrangement joins TRBV29-1 to TRBJ1-2; no clear D gene. This CDR3 has 10 residues. Germline V gene data show CDR1 as SQVTM and CDR2 as ANQGSEA. V gave up 2 bases and J gave up 4 bases, with 2 bases separating them.

The chain has TRBV7-2 and TRBJ1-4; D gene unclear. The ends were cut back, 5 bases at V and 10 bases at J, with 17 bases in the middle. Germline-derived CDR1 and CDR2 are SGHTA and FQGNSA. The CDR3 consists of 14 residues. CDR3 bases: TGTGCCAGCAGCCACGCGGTTGGCAGGAGAAAACTGTTTTTT. Its protein is CASSHAVGRRKLFF.

The J gene is TRBJ2-5, the V gene TRBV4-2; TRBD2 matches at 8 bases. Germline V gene sequence: CDR1 LGHNA, CDR2 YNFKEQ. Unmatched junction bases numbered 9, after V lost 4 bases and J lost 2 bases. The length of the CDR3 is 16 residues. CDR3 in amino acids: CASSPGRLARQETQYF. Here the CDR3 DNA reads TGTGCCAGCAGCCCGGGACGACTAGCGAGGCAAGAGACCCAGTACTTC.

This clone came up once. This chain uses TRBV9 with TRBJ1-2, with D possibly TRBD1 on 5 matching bases. The germline CDR1 and CDR2 sequences are SGDLS and YYNGEE. This CDR3 has 14 amino acids. With 2 bases removed from V and 8 bases from J, the gap between germline ends came to 16 bases. The CDR3 spells CASSVTQGTGGYTF. The CDR3 DNA follows: TGTGCCAGCAGCGTCACCCAGGGTACGGGCGGCTACACCTTC.

V usage is TRBV18 and J usage is TRBJ1-1; tentatively, D is TRBD1 (5 bases). Germline loops: CDR1 KGHSH, CDR2 LQKENI. There are 15 residues in the CDR3. Trimming left V 6 bases short and J 0 bases short, with 14 bases between. Written as DNA, the CDR3 is TGTGCCAGCTCTCCGATGGGGACCATGAACACTGAAGCTTTCTTT. Amino acids: CASSPMGTMNTEAFF.

This clone was observed a few times. The chain couples TRBV20-1 to TRBJ2-1; 8 bases map to TRBD2. The length of the CDR3 is 15 residues. The V gene end was trimmed by 3 bases and the J gene end by 8 bases; junction bases not matched to a gene: 12. Germline V gene sequence: CDR1 DFQATT, CDR2 SNEGSKA (reference sequence). CDR3 bases: TGCAGTGCTAGTCGAATCCCTAGCGGGTGGGATGAGCAGTTCTTC. It codes for CSASRIPSGWDEQFF.

Here the CDR3 reads CATSRGDSVMANTF. In DNA, the CDR3 is TGTGCCACCAGCAGAGGGGACAGCGTTATGGCTAACACCTTC. The V call is TRBV15, the J call TRBJ1-2; 7 bases are shared with TRBD1. Germline CDR1 reads LNHNV; CDR2 reads YYDKDF (reference sequence). The CDR3 extends over 14 amino acids. Trimming took 1 base from V and 12 from J; bases not matched to a gene: 11.

The chain employs TRBV30 and TRBJ1-2; the match to TRBD1 covers 9 bases. The germline CDR1 and CDR2 sequences are GTSNPN and SVGIG (reference sequence). With 4 bases clipped from V and 8 bases from J, the junction kept 5 bases outside the gene matches. The CDR3 extends over 12 amino acids. CDR3 sequence reads: CAWTNRGPGYTF. As DNA, the CDR3 is TGTGCCTGGACTAACAGGGGGCCCGGCTACACCTTC.

This clone was recorded a few times. The junction does not match germline at one end; this may be a read error. This chain joins TRBV10-3 and TRBJ2-6; 8 positions match TRBD1. The CDR3 loop spans 16 amino acids. Germline V gene lookup returns CDR1 ENHRY and CDR2 SYGVKD. DNA of the CDR3: TGTGCCGTCAGGGGGCAGGACTCCTCTGGGGCCAACGTCCTGACTTTC. It is translated as CAVRGQDSSGANVLTF.

CDR3 coding DNA: TGCAGCGTTTGGACAGGCTACGAGCAGTACGTC. It specifies CSVWTGYEQYV. The V gene is TRBV29-1, the J gene TRBJ2-7, with 7 bases that match TRBD1. CDR1 is SQVTM, CDR2 ANQGSEA, per germline. V lost 5 bases to trimming and J lost 3 bases; unmatched junction nucleotides: 1. This CDR3 spans 11 amino acids.

The CDR3 region is CATSRPGTGGETQYF. The CDR3 DNA is TGTGCCACCAGTCGTCCCGGGACAGGGGGAGAGACCCAGTACTTC. The J gene is TRBJ2-5, the V gene TRBV24-1; 11 bases align to TRBD1. J was trimmed by 4 bases and V by 6 bases; bases with no gene match: 6. CDR1 and CDR2 from the germline V gene are KGHDR and SFDVKD. The length of the CDR3 is 15 residues.

The V gene is TRBV18, the J gene TRBJ1-1, with D perhaps TRBD1 (6 bases). This CDR3 is 14 amino acids long. The germline V and J ends were trimmed by 3 bases and 4 bases, with 12 bases remaining between them. Germline V gene data show CDR1 as KGHSH and CDR2 as LQKENI. CDR3 sequence: CASSPDVGGTEAFF. The CDR3 coding sequence is TGTGCCAGCTCACCGGATGTAGGGGGCACTGAAGCTTTCTTT.

This rearrangement joins TRBV10-3 to TRBJ2-7, with D possibly being TRBD1 or TRBD2 (6 bases each). V was trimmed by 6 bases and J by 5 bases, leaving 26 bases between them. CDR1 is ENHRY and CDR2 is SYGVKD in the germline V gene. The CDR3 has 17 amino acids. CDR3 DNA: TGTGCCATCAGCGGGGGCCCTAATAAGCCCTACCGTGACGAGCAGTACTTC. Translating gives CAISGGPNKPYRDEQYF.

Worth noting for this clone: Germline and junction disagree at one end, which may indicate a read error. The J gene is TRBJ1-2, the V gene TRBV6-5; D gene unclear. CDR1 and CDR2 (germline): MNHEY, SVGAGI. The CDR3 is made up of 12 amino acids. CDR3 protein: CASGYDWLGYTF. CDR3 bases: TGTGCCAGCGGTTATGACTGGTTAGGCTACACCTTC.

This sequence joins TRBV18 and TRBJ1-2; TRBD1 agrees at 9 bases. The V and J ends lost 2 bases and 4 bases, in that order; junction bases with no gene match: 8. The CDR3 consists of 16 residues. Germline loops: CDR1 KGHSH, CDR2 LQKENI. The CDR3 nucleotides are TGTGCCAGCTCACCAACCGGGACAGGGCGAAGCTATGGCTACACCTTC. This translates into CASSPTGTGRSYGYTF.